Below are 10 T cell receptor beta chains sequenced from a single sample in a study of OX40 agonist ivuxolimab in advanced cancers. Receptors were amplified or captured by the immunoSEQ multiplex PCR assay. Sourced from immuneACCESS, this table was stored by TCRdb with only in-frame sequences that have V and J called. A share of the clones is absent; for the studies checked, an unresolved V gene accounts for under half, and the remainder has no known explanation. The sample has more than 75,000 clones on record, roughly 84% of them singletons. Roughly 0.33% of the sample is taken by the ten largest. This specimen was CD4+ or CD8+ T cells sorted from blood, taken in a trial of the OX40 agonist ivuxolimab. The receptor set was obtained from an adult with an advanced solid tumor such as melanoma, head and neck, liver or kidney cancer.

The chain combines TRBV2 with TRBJ2-3, with D perhaps matching TRBD1 (6 bases). Germline values: CDR1 SNHLY, CDR2 FYNNEI. The V and J ends lost 4 bases and 2 bases respectively, with 13 bases between them. CDR3 size: 15 residues. CDR3 sequence reads: CASSGLDSNTDTQYF. CDR3 DNA: TGTGCCAGCAGTGGGCTGGACAGTAACACAGATACGCAGTATTTT.

This clone has only one observation. The DNA for the CDR3 is TGTGCCAGCAGTTACCGCCTAGCCACCGGGGAGCTGTTTTTT. Its protein product is CASSYRLATGELFF. The rearrangement uses TRBV6-6 and TRBJ2-2, with D possibly being TRBD2 (5 bases). This CDR3 is built from 14 residues. The germline V gene encodes CDR1 MNHNY and CDR2 SVGAGI (reference sequence). The V end was cut by 2 bases, the J end by 4 bases, with 8 bases between.

The chain is built from TRBV28 and TRBJ1-1; D is ambiguous. The CDR3 spans 11 residues. The germline V gene encodes CDR1 MDHEN and CDR2 SYDVKM. The CDR3 reads CARAWDTEAFF. In nucleotides, the CDR3 is TGTGCGCGGGCTTGGGACACTGAAGCTTTCTTT.

The gene calls are TRBV11-2 and TRBJ2-3, with a possible D match to TRBD2 (5 bases). Trimming pared 2 bases from V and 8 bases from J, leaving 20 bases between. From germline, CDR1 is SGHAT and CDR2 FQNNGV. The length of the CDR3 is 16 residues. CDR3 loop: CASSLSGSRTPFTQYF. CDR3 sequence (DNA): TGTGCCAGCAGCTTAAGTGGGAGCCGAACACCCTTTACGCAGTATTTT.

The chain recombines TRBV11-2 with TRBJ2-3, with D tentatively TRBD2 (7 bases). CDR1 and CDR2 (germline): SGHAT, FQNNGV. This CDR3 contains 16 residues. V lost 1 base to trimming and J lost 4 bases, with 15 bases between them. The CDR3 bases are TGTGCCAGCAGCTTAGGTCCGGGGGGCGGCGCAGATACGCAGTATTTT. Protein product: CASSLGPGGGADTQYF.

The rearrangement uses TRBV4-1 and TRBJ1-3, with 9 bases aligning to TRBD1. CDR3 length: 17 amino acids. The V segment lost 0 bases and the J segment 2 bases; nucleotides outside the gene matches: 5. The germline V gene has CDR1 MGHRA and CDR2 YSYEKL. The CDR3 nucleotides read TGCGCCAGCAGCCAAGATGACAGGGGGGGCCCTGGAAACACCATATATTTT. This codes for CASSQDDRGGPGNTIYF.

The chain carries TRBV5-6 and TRBJ2-4, with D tentatively TRBD1 (6 bases). Trimming removed 3 bases at V and 1 base at J, with 11 bases between. The CDR3 spans 15 residues. Germline lookup yields CDR1 SGHDT and CDR2 YYEEEE. The CDR3 sequence is CASSSPTGAKNIQYF. In nucleotides, the CDR3 is TGTGCCAGCAGCTCCCCCACAGGGGCCAAAAACATTCAGTACTTC.

CDR3 loop: CASTIANTGELFF. The CDR3 coding sequence is TGTGCCAGCACTATAGCGAACACCGGGGAGCTGTTTTTT. The chain uses TRBV2 and TRBJ2-2, with D unclear. Germline loops: CDR1 SNHLY, CDR2 FYNNEI. V was shortened by 7 bases and J by 0 bases, with 6 bases between the two germline ends. The CDR3 consists of 13 residues.

The genes are TRBV6-6 and TRBJ1-4, with TRBD1 matching over 9 bases. CDR1 MNHNY and CDR2 SVGAGI come from the germline V gene (reference sequence). This CDR3 contains 14 residues. Trimming took 6 bases from V and 7 from J; bases not matched to a gene: 6. CDR3 sequence reads: CASSLGQGSEKLFF. In DNA form, the CDR3 reads TGTGCCAGCAGCTTAGGACAGGGGAGTGAAAAACTGTTTTTT.

The sample holds one count of this clone. The rearrangement links TRBV9 to TRBJ2-1, with TRBD2 identical over 8 bases. The CDR3 totals 16 residues. Germline V lookup: CDR1 SGDLS, CDR2 YYNGEE. V shed 0 bases, J shed 7 bases, and the junction held 9 bases outside the gene matches. CDR3 in amino acids: CASSVGSGRMWNEQFF. In DNA, the CDR3 is TGTGCCAGCAGCGTAGGGAGCGGGAGAATGTGGAATGAGCAGTTCTTC.